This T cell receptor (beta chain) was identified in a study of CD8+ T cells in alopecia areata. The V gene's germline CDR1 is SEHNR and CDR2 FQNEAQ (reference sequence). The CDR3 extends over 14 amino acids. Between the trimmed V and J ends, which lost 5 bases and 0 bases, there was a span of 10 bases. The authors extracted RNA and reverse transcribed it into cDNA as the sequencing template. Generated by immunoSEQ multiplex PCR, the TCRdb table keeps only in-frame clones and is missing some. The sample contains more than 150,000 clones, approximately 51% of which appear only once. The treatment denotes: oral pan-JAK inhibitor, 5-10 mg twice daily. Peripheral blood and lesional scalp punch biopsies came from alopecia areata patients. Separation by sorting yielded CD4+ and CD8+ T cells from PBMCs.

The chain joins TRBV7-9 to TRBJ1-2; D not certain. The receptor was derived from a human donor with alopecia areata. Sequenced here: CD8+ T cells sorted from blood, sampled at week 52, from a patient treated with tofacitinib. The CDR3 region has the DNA TGTGCCAGCAGCCCGCAGGAAACTAACTATGGCTACACCTTC. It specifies CASSPQETNYGYTF.